What follows are 20 T cell receptor beta chains derived from one specimen sequenced in a study of T cell responses to AZD1222 COVID-19 vaccine. Clones were read by immunoSEQ multiplex PCR, and TCRdb kept only the in-frame ones, dropping some. The sample lists more than 85,000 clones; around 80% were seen once. This specimen was peripheral blood, taken on day 0 of AZD1222 vaccination. Receptors originate from an adult in good health.

This chain uses TRBV6-5 with TRBJ1-4, with D possibly being TRBD1 (5 bases). This CDR3 region has 14 residues. Germline CDR1 and CDR2: MNHEY and SVGAGI. Trimming took 2 bases from V and 4 from J, leaving 8 bases between them. CDR3 amino acids: CASSYGGVNEKLFF. CDR3 in DNA: TGTGCCAGCAGTTACGGGGGGGTTAATGAAAAACTGTTTTTT.

V is TRBV28 and J is TRBJ2-1; no reliable D call. Germline assignment: CDR1 MDHEN and CDR2 SYDVKM. V was cut by 9 bases and J by 9 bases, with 18 bases left in between. This CDR3 spans 13 amino acids. This CDR3 reads CASQDRSWGEQFF. CDR3 coding DNA: TGTGCCAGTCAGGACCGGTCGTGGGGTGAGCAGTTCTTC.

V and J are TRBV28 and TRBJ1-3; tentatively, D is TRBD1 (5 bases). This CDR3 spans 14 amino acids. Looked up from germline, CDR1 is MDHEN and CDR2 is SYDVKM. The V end lost 6 bases, the J end lost 7 bases, and 16 bases lay between the germline ends. In nucleotides, the CDR3 is TGTGCCAGCAGAACCACAGGACGGGCCAACACCATATATTTT. Translation gives CASRTTGRANTIYF.

The chain combines TRBV19 with TRBJ1-1; D gene unclear. The CDR3 has 13 amino acids. Trimming pared 5 bases from V and 3 bases from J, leaving 10 bases between. CDR1 and CDR2 (germline): LNHDA, SQIVND (reference sequence). The CDR3, as DNA: TGTGCCAGTAGTGTTCAGAGGGACACTGAAGCTTTCTTT. This gives the protein CASSVQRDTEAFF.

In nucleotides, the CDR3 is TGTGCCAGCAGCTCCCCTGGGGTCCCTCTGTCCTACGAGCAGTACTTC. This gives the protein CASSSPGVPLSYEQYF. The chain couples TRBV7-2 to TRBJ2-7; D unresolved. The CDR3 runs 16 residues. CDR1 and CDR2 from the germline V gene are SGHTA and FQGNSA. Trimming shortened V by 4 bases and J by 1 base, and 17 bases separated the two germline ends.

The V call is TRBV18, the J call TRBJ2-3; D gene uncertain. Germline assignment: CDR1 KGHSH and CDR2 LQKENI. CDR3 length: 13 amino acids. V lost 0 bases, J lost 2 bases, and 3 bases lay in between. CDR3 sequence: CASSPPITDTQYF. In DNA form, the CDR3 reads TGTGCCAGCTCACCACCGATCACAGATACGCAGTATTTT.

The chain combines TRBV7-8 with TRBJ1-2; D may be TRBD1 (6 bases). V lost 1 base, J lost 4 bases, and 16 bases lay in between. The V gene's germline CDR1 is SGHVS and CDR2 FQNEAQ. The CDR3 runs to 16 residues. CDR3 DNA: TGTGCCAGCAGCTTAGACCCGGGGGCTAGAGGCTATGGCTACACCTTC. It encodes CASSLDPGARGYGYTF.

This chain links TRBV6-2 or TRBV6-3 with TRBJ1-5; tentative D call: TRBD1 (6 bases). The V end lost 2 bases, the J end lost 1 base, and 9 bases lay between the germline ends. Per germline, CDR1 MNHEY and CDR2 SVGEGT. The CDR3 totals 15 residues. This CDR3 is CASSYTGLSNQPQHF. The CDR3 DNA reads TGTGCCAGCAGTTACACAGGGTTGAGCAATCAGCCCCAGCATTTT.

The table lists this clone with a count of one. The chain couples TRBV25-1 to TRBJ1-1; 9 bases are shared with TRBD1. CDR3 size: 14 residues. The germline V gene has CDR1 MGHDK and CDR2 SYGVNS. The ends lost 8 bases at V and 4 bases at J; junction bases unmatched: 8. The CDR3 here is CASLSQGAGTEAFF. The CDR3 coding sequence is TGTGCCAGCCTATCACAGGGGGCAGGCACTGAAGCTTTCTTT.

This clone turned up a few times. CDR3 residues: CASSTGLSQPQHF. CDR3 in DNA: TGTGCCAGCAGCACAGGTCTGAGTCAGCCCCAGCATTTT. This chain joins TRBV12-3 or TRBV12-4 and TRBJ1-5, with D perhaps TRBD1 (5 bases). This CDR3 comprises 13 residues. Trimming took off 6 bases at V and 6 bases at J, with 12 bases between the two ends.

V gene TRBV2 combines with J gene TRBJ2-5; 8 bases agree with TRBD1. Germline V lookup: CDR1 SNHLY, CDR2 FYNNEI. The CDR3 runs 15 residues. Trimming took 6 bases from V and 3 from J; bases not matched to a gene: 9. CDR3 residues: CASRSTGGNKETQYF. CDR3 sequence (DNA): TGTGCCAGCAGATCCACAGGGGGTAATAAAGAGACCCAGTACTTC. Supplemented by reference TRBV2 and TRBJ2-5, the full variable domain reads EPEVTQTPSHQVTQMGQEVILRCVPISNHLYFYWYRQILGQKVEFLVSFYNNEISEKSEIFDDQFSVERPDGSNFTLKIRSTKLEDSAMYFCASRSTGGNKETQYFGPGTRLLVL.

The chain uses TRBV3-1 (or the pseudogene TRBV3-2) and TRBJ2-7; D possibly corresponds to TRBD1 (5 bases). The CDR3 has 12 residues. Trimming took 3 bases from V and 7 from J, leaving 10 bases between them. Germline CDR1 and CDR2: LGHDT and YNNKEL (reference sequence). The CDR3 spells CASSQGPTEQYF. In DNA form, the CDR3 reads TGTGCCAGCAGCCAGGGGCCTACAGAGCAGTACTTC.

The J gene is TRBJ1-1, the V gene TRBV7-2; D uncertain. The CDR3 length is 16 residues. The germline gives CDR1 SGHTA, CDR2 FQGNSA. V dropped 1 base and J dropped 1 base, with 13 bases sitting between them. The CDR3, as DNA: TGTGCCAGCAGCTTAGAGGCTCTAAATCCGAACACTGAAGCTTTCTTT. Its translation: CASSLEALNPNTEAFF. Combining the CDR3 with reference TRBV7-2 and TRBJ1-1 gives the whole variable domain GAGVSQSPSNKVTEKGKDVELRCDPISGHTALYWYRQSLGQGLEFLIYFQGNSAPDKSGLPSDRFSAERTGGSVSTLTIQRTQQEDSAVYLCASSLEALNPNTEAFFGQGTRLTVV.

This chain connects TRBV30 to TRBJ1-5, with D perhaps TRBD1 (5 bases). Trimming took off 3 bases at V and 0 bases at J, with 12 bases between the two ends. The CDR3 is 15 residues long. Looked up from germline, CDR1 is GTSNPN and CDR2 is SVGIG (reference sequence). CDR3 in amino acids: CAWSRIGVSNQPQHF. The DNA of the CDR3 is TGTGCCTGGAGCCGTATAGGGGTTAGCAATCAGCCCCAGCATTTT. The variable domain in full, with the rest retrieved from reference TRBV30 and TRBJ1-5, is SQTIHQWPATLVQPVGSPLSLECTVEGTSNPNLYWYRQAAGRGLQLLFYSVGIGQISSEVPQNLSASRPQDRQFILSSKKLLLSDSGFYLCAWSRIGVSNQPQHFGDGTRLSIL.

This chain uses TRBV30 with TRBJ2-2; the D call may be TRBD1 or TRBD2 (6 bases each). V was trimmed by 3 bases and J by 3 bases, leaving 23 bases between them. The germline gives CDR1 GTSNPN, CDR2 SVGIG (reference sequence). The CDR3 totals 18 residues. In DNA, the CDR3 is TGTGCCTGGAGCTCACCCTGGGGGTGGGGGGCTGACACCGGGGAGCTGTTTTTT. It encodes CAWSSPWGWGADTGELFF.

The V call is TRBV5-1, the J call TRBJ1-1; D gene uncertain. Germline CDR1 and CDR2: SGHRS and YFSETQ. The CDR3 consists of 15 residues. With 2 bases removed from V and 3 bases from J, the gap between germline ends came to 14 bases. The CDR3 sequence is CASSLGGTADTEAFF. CDR3 coding DNA: TGCGCCAGCAGCTTAGGTGGCACTGCTGACACTGAAGCTTTCTTT.

This CDR3 reads CASSTGQGRGQNTEAFF. DNA of the CDR3: TGTGCCAGCTCTACTGGACAGGGGAGAGGGCAGAACACTGAAGCTTTCTTT. The chain joins TRBV18 to TRBJ1-1; 9 positions match TRBD1. Germline assignment: CDR1 KGHSH and CDR2 LQKENI. The CDR3 runs 17 residues. The junction had 12 bases not matched to a gene; V was cut back by 6 bases and J by 1 base.

The chain is built from TRBV7-2 and TRBJ2-1, with TRBD2 matching over 11 bases. The CDR3 contains 19 residues. Per germline, CDR1 SGHTA and CDR2 FQGNSA. With V trimmed by 6 bases and J by 4 bases, 17 bases remained unmatched. The CDR3 here is CASRRDGARLAGSYNEQFF. CDR3 in DNA: TGTGCCAGCAGACGTGATGGGGCCCGACTAGCGGGATCGTACAATGAGCAGTTCTTC.

The V call is TRBV28, the J call TRBJ2-7; tentative D call: TRBD1 (6 bases). Germline V gene data show CDR1 as MDHEN and CDR2 as SYDVKM. The CDR3 covers 14 residues. Trimming left V 8 bases short and J 4 bases short, with 18 bases between. The CDR3 sequence: CASLYTGTSYEQYF. The CDR3 DNA reads as TGTGCCAGCCTATATACCGGGACATCTTACGAGCAGTACTTC.

The rearrangement links TRBV6-8 to TRBJ1-3; no firm D call. This CDR3 is 17 amino acids long. Trimming cost V 0 bases and J 0 bases, with 12 bases left between them. Germline values: CDR1 MNHGY, CDR2 SAAAGT. This chain's CDR3 is CASSYSAVGISGNTIYF. CDR3 sequence (DNA): TGTGCCAGCAGTTACTCGGCAGTAGGCATCTCTGGAAACACCATATATTTT.